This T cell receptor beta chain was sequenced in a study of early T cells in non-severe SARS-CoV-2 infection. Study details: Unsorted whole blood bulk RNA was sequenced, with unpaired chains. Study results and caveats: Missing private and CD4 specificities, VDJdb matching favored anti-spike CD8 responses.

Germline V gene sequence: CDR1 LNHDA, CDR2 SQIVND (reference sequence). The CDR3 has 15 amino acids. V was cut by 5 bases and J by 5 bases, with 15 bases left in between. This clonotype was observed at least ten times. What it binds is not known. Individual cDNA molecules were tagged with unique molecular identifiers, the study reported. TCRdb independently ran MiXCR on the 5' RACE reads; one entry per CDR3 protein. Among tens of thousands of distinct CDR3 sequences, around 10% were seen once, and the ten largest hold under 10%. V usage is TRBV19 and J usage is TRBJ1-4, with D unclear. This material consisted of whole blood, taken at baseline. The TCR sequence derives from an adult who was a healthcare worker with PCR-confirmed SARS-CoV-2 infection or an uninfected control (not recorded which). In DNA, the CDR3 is TGTGCCAGTAGTTGGCAGGACGAGACCAATGAAAAACTGTTTTTT. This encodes CASSWQDETNEKLFF.